This TCR beta chain was sequenced during a study of shared clonotypes between healthy human individuals. The repertoire was sequenced with immunoSEQ multiplex PCR; TCRdb's copy has only in-frame clones and lacks some. The sample contains nearly 2 million clones, about 95% of which appear only once. Naive CD8 populations comprised CD45RO-negative cells positively selected for CCR7, excluding terminally differentiated effector memory CD45RA+ cells. Trimming removed 2 bases from V and 6 bases from J; junction bases left unmatched: 4. CDR3 length equals 14 residues. The germline CDR1 and CDR2 sequences are SGHTA and FQGTGA.

The sequenced sample consisted of naive CD8+ T cells sorted from blood. The sequence was collected from a man younger than 35 in good health. V is TRBV7-3 and J is TRBJ2-3, with 8 nucleotides matching TRBD1. The CDR3 DNA reads as TGTGCCAGCAGCTTATCAGGGGGCTCTGATACGCAGTATTTT. Encoded protein: CASSLSGGSDTQYF.